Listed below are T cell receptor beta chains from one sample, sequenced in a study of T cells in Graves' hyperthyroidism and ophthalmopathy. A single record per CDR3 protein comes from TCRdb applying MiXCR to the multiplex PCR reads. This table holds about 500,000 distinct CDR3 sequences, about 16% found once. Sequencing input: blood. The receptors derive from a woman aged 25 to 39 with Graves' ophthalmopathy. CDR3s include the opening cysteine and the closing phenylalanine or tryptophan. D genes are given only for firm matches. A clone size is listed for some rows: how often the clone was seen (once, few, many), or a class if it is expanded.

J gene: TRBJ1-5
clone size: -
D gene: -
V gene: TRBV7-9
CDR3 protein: CASSLSGDQPQHF
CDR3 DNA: TGTGCCAGCAGCTTGTCAGGTGACCAGCCCCAGCATTTT

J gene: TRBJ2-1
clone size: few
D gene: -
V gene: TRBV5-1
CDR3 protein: CASRRDGRSDNEQFF
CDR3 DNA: TGCGCCAGCCGCCGGGACGGGAGAAGCGACAATGAGCAGTTCTTC

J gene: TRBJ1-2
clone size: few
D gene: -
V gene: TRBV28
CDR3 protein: CASSDSYGYTF
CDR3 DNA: TGTGCCAGCAGTGACAGCTATGGCTACACTTTC

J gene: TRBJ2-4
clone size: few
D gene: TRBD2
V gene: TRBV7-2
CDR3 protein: CASSLFGGAAKNIQYF
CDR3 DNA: TGTGCCAGCAGCTTATTCGGGGGGGCAGCCAAAAACATTCAGTACTTC

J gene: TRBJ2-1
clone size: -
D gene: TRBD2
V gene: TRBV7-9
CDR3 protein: CASSSAGRAGGLRSYNEQFF
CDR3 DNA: TGTGCCAGCAGCTCAGCGGGACGAGCGGGAGGCCTTCGCTCCTACAATGAGCAGTTCTTC

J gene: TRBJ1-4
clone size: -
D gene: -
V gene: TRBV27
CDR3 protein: CASSSRYNEKLFF
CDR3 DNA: TGTGCCAGCAGTAGCCGATATAATGAAAAACTGTTTTTT

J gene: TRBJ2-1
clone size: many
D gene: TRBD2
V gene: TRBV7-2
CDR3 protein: CASSRGLAGGPYNEQFF
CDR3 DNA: TGTGCCAGCAGCCGCGGACTAGCGGGAGGCCCCTACAATGAGCAGTTCTTC

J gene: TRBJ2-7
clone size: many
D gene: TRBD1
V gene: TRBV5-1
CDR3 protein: CASNHLTGSNEQYF
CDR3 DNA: TGCGCCAGCAACCACCTGACAGGGTCCAACGAGCAGTACTTC

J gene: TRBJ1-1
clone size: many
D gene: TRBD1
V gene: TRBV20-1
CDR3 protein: CSATRAGTANTEAFF
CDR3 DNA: TGCAGTGCAACGCGGGCCGGGACAGCGAACACTGAAGCTTTCTTT

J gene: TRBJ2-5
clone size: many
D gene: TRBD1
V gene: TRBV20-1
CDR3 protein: CSASWGQIGETQYF
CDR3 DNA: TGCAGTGCTAGTTGGGGACAGATCGGAGAGACCCAGTACTTC

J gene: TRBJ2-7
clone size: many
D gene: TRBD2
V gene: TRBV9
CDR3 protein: CASSHGLAGAYEQYF
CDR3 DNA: TGTGCCAGCAGCCACGGACTAGCGGGAGCCTACGAGCAGTACTTC

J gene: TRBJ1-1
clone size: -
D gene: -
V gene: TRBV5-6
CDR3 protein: CASNWGLNTEAFF
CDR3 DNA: TGTGCCAGCAATTGGGGGTTGAACACTGAAGCTTTCTTT

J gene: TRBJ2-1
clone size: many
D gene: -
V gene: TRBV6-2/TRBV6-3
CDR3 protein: CASTLSGSSYNEQFF
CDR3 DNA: TGTGCCAGCACTCTAAGTGGGAGCTCCTACAATGAGCAGTTCTTC

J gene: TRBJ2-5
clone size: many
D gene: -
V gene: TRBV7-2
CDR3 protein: CASSFIGETQYF
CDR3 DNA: TGTGCCAGCAGCTTTATTGGCGAGACCCAGTACTTC

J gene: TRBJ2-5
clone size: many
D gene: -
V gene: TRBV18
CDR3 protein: CASSPQGPEETQYF
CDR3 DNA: TGTGCCAGCTCGCCACAGGGCCCGGAAGAGACCCAGTACTTC

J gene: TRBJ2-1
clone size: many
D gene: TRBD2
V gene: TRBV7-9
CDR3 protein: CASSSSAGGPYNEQFF
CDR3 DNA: TGTGCCAGCAGCTCATCTGCGGGAGGGCCCTACAATGAGCAGTTCTTC

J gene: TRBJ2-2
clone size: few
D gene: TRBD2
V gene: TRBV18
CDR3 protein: CASLPGLAVHTGELFF
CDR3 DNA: TGTGCCAGCCTCCCGGGACTAGCGGTTCACACCGGGGAGCTGTTTTTT

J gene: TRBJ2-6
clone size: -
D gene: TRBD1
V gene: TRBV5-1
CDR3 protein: CASSSWDSAGSGANVLTF
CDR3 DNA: TGCGCCAGCAGCTCATGGGACAGCGCCGGCTCTGGGGCCAACGTCCTGACTTTC

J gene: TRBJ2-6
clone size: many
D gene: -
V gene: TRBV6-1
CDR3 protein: CASSRRAVSSGANVLTF
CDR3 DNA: TGTGCCAGCAGTCGGCGGGCAGTTAGCTCTGGGGCCAACGTCCTGACTTTC

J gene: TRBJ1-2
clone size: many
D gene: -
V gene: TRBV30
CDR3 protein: CAWSGSSQNYGYTF
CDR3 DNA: TGTGCCTGGAGTGGATCATCTCAGAACTATGGCTACACCTTC

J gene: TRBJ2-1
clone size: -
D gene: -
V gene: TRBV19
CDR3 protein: CASRLDRSSYNEQFF
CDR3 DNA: TGTGCCAGTAGATTAGACAGGAGCTCCTACAATGAGCAGTTCTTC

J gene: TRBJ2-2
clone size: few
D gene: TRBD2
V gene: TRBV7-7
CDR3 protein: CASSLVGLAGEYTGELFF
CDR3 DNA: TGTGCCAGCAGCTTAGTCGGCCTAGCGGGAGAGTACACCGGGGAGCTGTTTTTT

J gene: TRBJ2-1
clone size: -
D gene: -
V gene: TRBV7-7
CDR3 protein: CASSLGRYNERFF
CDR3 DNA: TGTGCCAGCAGCTTGGGCAGGTACAATGAGCGGTTCTTC

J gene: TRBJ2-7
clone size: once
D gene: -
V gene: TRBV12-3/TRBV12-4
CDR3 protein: CASSLSSVYEQCF
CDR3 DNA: TGTGCCAGCAGTTTATCGAGCGTATACGAGCAGTGCTTC

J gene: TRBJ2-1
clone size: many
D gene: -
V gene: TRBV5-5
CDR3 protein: CASSLVEGWGNEQFF
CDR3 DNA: TGTGCCAGCAGCTTGGTGGAGGGCTGGGGTAATGAGCAGTTCTTC

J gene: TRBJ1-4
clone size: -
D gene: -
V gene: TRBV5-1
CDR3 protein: CASSLRYRVTNEKLFF
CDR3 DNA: TGCGCCAGCAGCCTCCGATACAGGGTAACTAATGAAAAACTGTTTTTT

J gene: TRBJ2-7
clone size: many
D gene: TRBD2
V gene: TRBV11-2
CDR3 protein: CASSPYDAGGISYEQYF
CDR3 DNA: TGTGCCAGCAGCCCCTACGATGCGGGAGGGATCTCCTACGAGCAGTACTTC

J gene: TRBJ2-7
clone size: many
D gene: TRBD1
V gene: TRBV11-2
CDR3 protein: CASSVRTGTSYEQYF
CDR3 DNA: TGTGCCAGCAGCGTGAGGACAGGAACATCCTACGAGCAGTACTTC

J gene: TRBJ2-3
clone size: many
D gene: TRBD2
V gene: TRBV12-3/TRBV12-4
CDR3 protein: CASSKQRGGTDTQYF
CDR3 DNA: TGTGCCAGCAGTAAACAGCGGGGGGGCACAGATACGCAGTATTTT

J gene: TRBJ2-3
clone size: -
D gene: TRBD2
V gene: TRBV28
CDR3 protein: CASRSGTSGDAPTQYF
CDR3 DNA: TGTGCCAGCAGGTCCGGGACTAGCGGTGATGCTCCTACGCAGTATTTT

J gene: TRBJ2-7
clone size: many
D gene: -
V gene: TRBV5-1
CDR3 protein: CASSRDGMGEQYF
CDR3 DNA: TGCGCCAGCAGCCGGGACGGTATGGGAGAGCAGTACTTC

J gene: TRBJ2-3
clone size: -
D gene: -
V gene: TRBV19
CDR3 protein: CASREDGGRTDTQYF
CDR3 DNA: TGTGCCAGTAGGGAGGACGGCGGTCGCACAGATACGCAGTATTTT

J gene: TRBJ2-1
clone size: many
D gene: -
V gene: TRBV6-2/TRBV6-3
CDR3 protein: CASSLPTSYNEQFF
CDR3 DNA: TGTGCCAGCAGTTTACCCACCTCCTACAATGAGCAGTTCTTC

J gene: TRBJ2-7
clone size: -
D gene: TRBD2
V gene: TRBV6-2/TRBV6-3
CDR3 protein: CASSSTRLAAYGGEQYF
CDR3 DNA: TGTGCCAGCAGTTCGACTCGACTAGCGGCTTATGGTGGCGAGCAGTACTTC

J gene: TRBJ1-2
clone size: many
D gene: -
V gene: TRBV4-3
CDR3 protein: CASSQDEVHGYTF
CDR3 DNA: TGCGCCAGCAGCCAAGATGAAGTACATGGCTACACCTTC

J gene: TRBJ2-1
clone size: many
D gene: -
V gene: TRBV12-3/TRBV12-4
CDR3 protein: CASIRGGNEQFF
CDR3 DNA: TGTGCCAGCATACGGGGCGGCAATGAGCAGTTCTTC

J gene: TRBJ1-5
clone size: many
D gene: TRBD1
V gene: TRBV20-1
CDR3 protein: CSARGQGSRNQPQHF
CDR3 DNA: TGCAGTGCTAGGGGACAGGGGAGCCGCAATCAGCCCCAGCATTTT

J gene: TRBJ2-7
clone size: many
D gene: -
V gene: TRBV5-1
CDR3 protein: CASSLPSTVYEQYF
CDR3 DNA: TGCGCCAGCAGCTTGCCCTCGACAGTCTACGAGCAGTACTTC

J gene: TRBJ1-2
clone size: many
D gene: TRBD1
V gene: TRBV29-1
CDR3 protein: CSEGDRGNGDYGYTF
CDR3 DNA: TGCAGCGAGGGGGACAGGGGAAATGGGGACTATGGCTACACCTTC

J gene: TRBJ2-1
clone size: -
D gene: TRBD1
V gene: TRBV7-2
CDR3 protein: CASSSSPGQRYYNEQFF
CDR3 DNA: TGTGCCAGCAGCTCCAGCCCGGGACAGAGATACTACAATGAGCAGTTCTTC

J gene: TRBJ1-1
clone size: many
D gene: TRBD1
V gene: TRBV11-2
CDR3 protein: CASSLEGAWAGTGGTEAFF
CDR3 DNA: TGTGCCAGCAGCTTAGAGGGCGCCTGGGCCGGGACAGGGGGCACTGAAGCTTTCTTT

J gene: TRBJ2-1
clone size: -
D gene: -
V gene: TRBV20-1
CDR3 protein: CSVRDQSTDRYNEQFF
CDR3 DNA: TGCAGTGTTAGAGATCAGTCGACGGATCGATACAATGAGCAGTTCTTC

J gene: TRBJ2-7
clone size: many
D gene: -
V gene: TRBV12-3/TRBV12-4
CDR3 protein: CASSFGTLYEQYF
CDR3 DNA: TGTGCCAGCAGTTTCGGGACCCTCTACGAGCAGTACTTC

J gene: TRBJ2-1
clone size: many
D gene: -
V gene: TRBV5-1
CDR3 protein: CASRGLPGGNEQFF
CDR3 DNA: TGCGCCAGCAGAGGGCTCCCCGGCGGCAATGAGCAGTTCTTC

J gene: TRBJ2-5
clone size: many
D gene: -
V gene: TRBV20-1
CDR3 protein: CSAIDQKRVAGRYGTQYF
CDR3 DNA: TGCAGTGCTATCGACCAAAAGCGGGTAGCAGGGAGGTATGGGACCCAGTACTTC

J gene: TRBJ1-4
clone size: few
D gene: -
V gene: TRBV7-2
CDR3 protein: CASSFAGGTEKLFF
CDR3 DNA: TGTGCCAGCAGCTTCGCGGGCGGAACCGAAAAACTGTTTTTT

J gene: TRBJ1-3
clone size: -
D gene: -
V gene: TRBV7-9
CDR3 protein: CASSFSVTGNTIYF
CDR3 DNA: TGTGCCAGCAGCTTCTCAGTAACTGGAAACACCATATATTTT

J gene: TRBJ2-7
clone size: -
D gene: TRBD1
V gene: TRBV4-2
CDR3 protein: CASSQDLRGPGEQYF
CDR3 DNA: TGTGCCAGCAGCCAGGACTTAAGGGGGCCAGGCGAGCAGTACTTC

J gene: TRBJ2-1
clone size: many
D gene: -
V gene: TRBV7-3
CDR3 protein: CASSFGASGLNEQFF
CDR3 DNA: TGTGCCAGCAGCTTTGGCGCGTCCGGTCTAAATGAGCAGTTCTTC

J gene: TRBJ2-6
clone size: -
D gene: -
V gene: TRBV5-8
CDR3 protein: CASSLDLGLISGANVLTF
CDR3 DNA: TGTGCCAGCAGCTTGGATTTGGGACTCATCTCTGGGGCCAACGTCCTGACTTTC

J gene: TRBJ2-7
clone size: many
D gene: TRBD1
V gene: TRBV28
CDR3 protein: CASSLGQGVSSYEQYF
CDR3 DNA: TGTGCCAGCAGTTTGGGTCAGGGGGTAAGCTCCTACGAGCAGTACTTC

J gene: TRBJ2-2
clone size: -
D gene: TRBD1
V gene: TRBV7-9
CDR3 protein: CASGDSLDTGELFF
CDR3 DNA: TGTGCCAGCGGGGACAGTTTAGACACCGGGGAGCTGTTTTTT

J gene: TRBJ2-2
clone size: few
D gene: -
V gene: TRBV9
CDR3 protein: CASGLGQTNTGELFF
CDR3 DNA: TGTGCCAGCGGCCTCGGACAGACGAACACCGGGGAGCTGTTTTTT

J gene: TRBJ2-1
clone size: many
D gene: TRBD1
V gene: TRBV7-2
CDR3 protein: CASTPGQGVSEQFF
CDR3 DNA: TGTGCCAGCACCCCGGGACAGGGAGTCTCTGAGCAGTTCTTC